Listed below are T cell receptor beta chains from one sample, sequenced in a study of blood T cell repertoires in COVID-19. Produced via immunoSEQ multiplex PCR; TCRdb's table is partial and in-frame only. The sample has 190,000 or so clones, roughly 80% seen once. Sample: peripheral blood. The receptors originated from a man aged 60-69 years with COVID-19, enrolled during active disease. The CDR3 runs from the conserved cysteine through the conserved F or W. Each record gives: clone size, D gene, V gene, J gene, CDR3 DNA, CDR3 protein. The D gene is left open where the match is weak. Not every row has a clone size; where given, it reads once, few, many or a size class.

.	.	TRBV28	TRBJ2-5	TGTGCCAGCAAGATTGGACGGGAGTTCGTAGAGACCCAGTACTTC	CASKIGREFVETQYF
.	.	TRBV5-6	TRBJ1-2	TGTGCCAGCAGCTTGGATACAGAGCGGGGCTACACCTTC	CASSLDTERGYTF
.	.	TRBV27	TRBJ2-1	TGTGCCAGCAGGACGACTTGGGAGCAGTTCTTC	CASRTTWEQFF
.	TRBD1	TRBV2	TRBJ2-5	TGTGCCAGCTGCCGGGACAGGGGCCAACAAGAGACCCAGTACTTC	CASCRDRGQQETQYF
few	.	TRBV11-2	TRBJ1-6	TGTGCCAGCAGCTTAGATTTGACAGGCCTTAATTCACCCCTCCACTTT	CASSLDLTGLNSPLHF
.	.	TRBV19	TRBJ2-3	TGTGCCAGTAGTATCAGTGGTTACACAGATACGCAGTATTTT	CASSISGYTDTQYF
.	TRBD1	TRBV3-1/TRBV3-2	TRBJ1-1	TGTGCCAGCAGCCCCCGGTCAGGGGGCCTGAACACTGAAGCTTTCTTT	CASSPRSGGLNTEAFF
.	.	TRBV19	TRBJ1-1	TGTGCCAGTACTCCCCGCCGAGGGCAAGTAGCTTTCTTT	CASTPRRGQVAFF
.	.	TRBV14	TRBJ2-3	TGTGCCAGCAGCCTAGACCTCACAGATACGCAGTATTTT	CASSLDLTDTQYF
.	TRBD2	TRBV18	TRBJ2-1	TGTGCCAGCTCACCACTACTAGCGGGTGATGAGCAGTTCTTC	CASSPLLAGDEQFF
.	.	TRBV7-9	TRBJ1-2	TGTGCCAGCAGCCGGACAGAGCTCTATGGCTACACCTTC	CASSRTELYGYTF
.	.	TRBV3-1/TRBV3-2	TRBJ1-1	TGTGCCAGCAGCTCCCGGAGCACTGAAGCTTTCTTT	CASSSRSTEAFF
few	.	TRBV11-1	TRBJ2-1	TGTGCCAGCAGCTCCCCCCTATACAATGAGCAGTTCTTC	CASSSPLYNEQFF
.	.	TRBV5-1	TRBJ2-1	TGCGCCAGCAGCTTGGAGTTTTGGCAGGGGAATGAGCAGTTCTTC	CASSLEFWQGNEQFF
.	.	TRBV7-9	TRBJ1-3	TGTGCCAGCAGCTTTTACTCTGGAAACACCATATATTTT	CASSFYSGNTIYF
once	.	TRBV9	TRBJ2-1	TGTGCCAGCAGCGTAGGCAGGGCCAATGAGCAGTTCTTC	CASSVGRANEQFF
few	.	TRBV7-9	TRBJ2-3	TGTGCCAGCAGCTTAGCCGAGGGCAGGACAGATACGCAGTATTTT	CASSLAEGRTDTQYF
.	TRBD1	TRBV4-3	TRBJ1-3	TGCGCCAGCAGCCGAACAGGGGTTGGAAACACCATATATTTT	CASSRTGVGNTIYF
once	.	TRBV19	TRBJ1-5	TGTGCCAGTAGTATTATGGGGGCTGGCAATCAGCCCCAGCATTTT	CASSIMGAGNQPQHF
.	TRBD1	TRBV27	TRBJ1-1	TGTGCCAGCAGTTTAGTTCGGGGACAGGGAGGGGCTGAAGCTTTCTTT	CASSLVRGQGGAEAFF
.	TRBD2	TRBV15	TRBJ2-3	TGTGCCACCAGCAGACGTAGCGGGAGGGTCGGGGATACGCAGTATTTT	CATSRRSGRVGDTQYF
.	TRBD1	TRBV3-1/TRBV3-2	TRBJ2-1	TGTGCCAGCAGCTTGAATTTAGGGGGCGCCCACAATGAGCAGTTCTTC	CASSLNLGGAHNEQFF
.	TRBD1	TRBV6-5	TRBJ1-5	TGTGCCAGCAGGGCGGGGACAGGAACCAATCAGCCCCAGCATTTT	CASRAGTGTNQPQHF
.	TRBD1	TRBV7-2	TRBJ2-3	TGTGCCAGCAGCTTAGACCGCAGGGGGACAGATACGCAGTATTTT	CASSLDRRGTDTQYF
few	.	TRBV5-1	TRBJ2-1	TGCGCCAGCAGCTTGGAGGGGCAGAACCATGAGCAGTTCTTC	CASSLEGQNHEQFF
.	TRBD2	TRBV9	TRBJ2-1	TGTGCCAGCAGCCCCAGGAGGGCTAGCGGGAGGGCTGAGCAGTTCTTC	CASSPRRASGRAEQFF
.	TRBD2	TRBV29-1	TRBJ2-7	TGCAGCGTCCTCGGGACTAGCGTATACGAGCAGTACTTC	CSVLGTSVYEQYF
.	.	TRBV6-2/TRBV6-3	TRBJ2-7	TGTGCCAGCAGTTACGCAGGGGTTACTCTACGCGAGCAGTACTTC	CASSYAGVTLREQYF
few	TRBD1	TRBV28	TRBJ1-2	TGTGCCAGCAGTGGGGGACAGAGTCAGTGGGGCACCTTC	CASSGGQSQWGTF
.	TRBD2	TRBV10-3	TRBJ2-3	TGTGCCATCAGGATTCGACTAGCGGGAGGTCCCCGCGTTATGAATACGCAGTATTTT	CAIRIRLAGGPRVMNTQYF
.	TRBD1	TRBV6-4	TRBJ2-6	TGTGCCAGCACGGTCAGGGGGCTTGGGGCCAACGTCCTGACTTTC	CASTVRGLGANVLTF